These 17 T cell receptor beta chains originate from one sample sequenced in a study of identical twins. In TCRdb, the 5' RACE reads were re-called with MiXCR into one record per CDR3 protein. Of 500,000 to 550,000 distinct CDR3 sequences in the sample, more than 20% are singletons; the top ten hold around 0.47%. This sample also belongs to another study, concerning yellow fever vaccine responses in identical twins.

Sequencing was done on a sample of CD4+ T cells sorted from blood. The receptors were gathered from a woman aged 18-29 years in good health.

This chain uses TRBV7-2 with TRBJ2-2, with D tentatively TRBD2 (5 bases). The ends were cut back, 0 bases at V and 8 bases at J, with 13 bases in the middle. Germline-derived CDR1 and CDR2 are SGHTA and FQGNSA. The CDR3 covers 15 residues. The CDR3 here is CASSLASLALGELFF. CDR3 nucleotide sequence: TGTGCCAGCAGCTTAGCAAGTCTAGCCCTTGGGGAGCTGTTTTTT. The full variable domain, in which reference TRBV7-2 and TRBJ2-2 provide the parts outside the CDR3, is GAGVSQSPSNKVTEKGKDVELRCDPISGHTALYWYRQSLGQGLEFLIYFQGNSAPDKSGLPSDRFSAERTGGSVSTLTIQRTQQEDSAVYLCASSLASLALGELFFGEGSRLTVL.

The table lists this clonotype with a count of one. This chain joins TRBV3-1 and TRBJ1-1; D unclear. Between the trimmed V and J ends, which lost 2 bases and 7 bases, there was a span of 8 bases. Germline CDR1 LGHDT, CDR2 YNNKEL (reference sequence). The CDR3 is 12 residues long. The CDR3 spells CASSQPGGEAFF. In DNA form, the CDR3 reads TGTGCCAGCAGCCAACCGGGAGGTGAAGCTTTCTTT.

The chain couples TRBV12-3 or TRBV12-4 to TRBJ1-1; D might be TRBD1 (6 bases). Trimming cost V 2 bases and J 7 bases, with 14 bases left between them. CDR3 size: 14 residues. The CDR3 loop reads CASSLSGVVGEAFF. The CDR3, as DNA: TGTGCCAGCAGTTTATCAGGGGTAGTAGGTGAAGCTTTCTTT.

This clonotype has a handful of counts. The chain has TRBV7-2 and TRBJ2-3, with unresolved D. The CDR3 contains 15 residues. CDR1 and CDR2 (germline): SGHTA, FQGNSA. The V end was cut by 5 bases, the J end by 0 bases, with 12 bases between. CDR3 residues: CASSLDTTSTDTQYF. The CDR3, as DNA: TGTGCCAGCAGCCTAGACACGACTAGCACAGATACGCAGTATTTT.

The table lists this clonotype with a few counts. V usage is TRBV10-3 and J usage is TRBJ2-3; D perhaps matches TRBD1 (6 bases). CDR3 length equals 17 residues. With 3 bases removed from V and 4 bases from J, the gap between germline ends came to 20 bases. CDR1 and CDR2 from the germline V gene are ENHRY and SYGVKD. CDR3 protein: CAISESQGGGQADTQYF. Here the CDR3 DNA reads TGTGCCATCAGTGAATCACAGGGTGGCGGTCAGGCAGATACGCAGTATTTT.

At least ten counts were recorded for this clonotype. This chain connects TRBV29-1 to TRBJ2-7; the match to TRBD2 covers 12 bases. V was pared by 3 bases and J by 3 bases, with 3 bases of the junction left unmatched. CDR3 length equals 14 residues. Germline-derived CDR1 and CDR2 are SQVTM and ANQGSEA. Here the CDR3 reads CSVELAGGNYEQYF. The CDR3 bases are TGCAGCGTTGAGCTAGCGGGAGGGAACTACGAGCAGTACTTC.

Only a few counts were recorded for this clonotype. V is TRBV24-1 and J is TRBJ2-3; no clear D. Trimming took 3 bases from V and 0 from J, leaving 9 bases between them. The CDR3 totals 15 residues. Germline V lookup: CDR1 KGHDR, CDR2 SFDVKD. The CDR3 DNA follows: TGTGCCACCAGTGATCTCGGGTCTAGCACAGATACGCAGTATTTT. It specifies CATSDLGSSTDTQYF.

This clonotype was observed a handful of times. The rearrangement links TRBV27 to TRBJ2-3; perhaps TRBD2 as D (6 bases). Germline V gene sequence: CDR1 MNHEY, CDR2 SMNVEV (reference sequence). Trimming left V 6 bases short and J 2 bases short, with 9 bases between. This CDR3 contains 13 residues. In DNA form, the CDR3 reads TGTGCCAGCAGCGGGACTCTCACAGATACGCAGTATTTT. Amino acid sequence: CASSGTLTDTQYF.

This clonotype turned up a few times. V usage is TRBV5-1 and J usage is TRBJ1-2; perhaps TRBD1 as D (5 bases). The CDR3 has 14 residues. Germline CDR1 SGHRS, CDR2 YFSETQ. V shed 4 bases and J shed 4 bases, with 14 bases lying between them. CDR3 nucleotides: TGCGCCAGCAGCCTAAATTCAGGGACCTATGGCTACACCTTC. Amino acid sequence: CASSLNSGTYGYTF.

This clonotype has just one count. The chain carries TRBV28 and TRBJ2-1; 15 nucleotides line up with TRBD2. V was clipped by 4 bases and J by 10 bases; unmatched bases: 11. CDR1 and CDR2 from the germline V gene are MDHEN and SYDVKM. This CDR3 spans 17 amino acids. The CDR3 sequence: CASSSQRTSGRAPEQFF. The CDR3 nucleotides read TGTGCCAGCAGTTCACAGCGGACTAGCGGGAGGGCCCCGGAGCAGTTCTTC.

The chain has TRBV7-9 and TRBJ2-7, with TRBD2 matching 9 bases. The length of the CDR3 is 15 residues. V lost 5 bases to trimming and J lost 2 bases; unmatched junction nucleotides: 7. From germline, CDR1 is SEHNR and CDR2 FQNEAQ (reference sequence). CDR3 nucleotides: TGTGCCAGCAGCCGTAGCGGGGGTACCCCCTACGAGCAGTACGTC. Translated: CASSRSGGTPYEQYV.

The chain carries TRBV6-1 and TRBJ2-3, with a tentative D call TRBD2 (5 bases). V was pared by 6 bases and J by 1 base, with 17 bases between. Germline CDR1 MNHNS, CDR2 SASEGT. This CDR3 has 16 residues. In DNA, the CDR3 is TGTGCCAGCAGGGGAGTTGAGGGATCTCGCACAGATACGCAGTATTTT. As protein: CASRGVEGSRTDTQYF.

V usage is TRBV5-1 and J usage is TRBJ2-6, with unresolved D. Per the germline V gene, CDR1 is SGHRS and CDR2 is YFSETQ. This CDR3 contains 15 residues. Trimming pared 4 bases from V and 2 bases from J, leaving 10 bases between. The CDR3 DNA reads as TGCGCCAGCAGCGCCGCAAGCACTGGGGCCAACGTCCTGACTTTC. The encoded protein is CASSAASTGANVLTF.

The chain employs TRBV6-1 and TRBJ2-1; the match to TRBD2 covers 12 bases. The ends lost 6 bases at V and 2 bases at J; junction bases unmatched: 5. CDR1 MNHNS and CDR2 SASEGT come from the germline V gene. The CDR3 has 16 amino acids. The CDR3 region is CASRGASGGAYNEQFF. As DNA, the CDR3 is TGTGCCAGCAGAGGAGCTAGCGGGGGGGCCTACAATGAGCAGTTCTTC.

The J gene is TRBJ2-3, the V gene TRBV10-1; 11 bases line up with TRBD2. The V segment lost 6 bases and the J segment 0 bases; nucleotides outside the gene matches: 11. The germline CDR1 and CDR2 sequences are WNHNN and SYGVQD (reference sequence). This CDR3 region has 18 residues. The CDR3 nucleotides read TGCGCCAGCAGAGGAGGGCTAGCGGGAGGCCGTAGCACAGATACGCAGTATTTT. Translation gives CASRGGLAGGRSTDTQYF.

This clonotype occurred a few times. J is TRBJ2-7 and V is TRBV28; D gene ambiguous. The germline V gene has CDR1 MDHEN and CDR2 SYDVKM. The CDR3 sequence is 13 residues long. The V end lost 7 bases, the J end lost 0 bases, and 10 bases lay between the germline ends. The CDR3 DNA is TGTGCCAGCACCGACGGCAGCTCCTACGAGCAGTACTTC. Its translation: CASTDGSSYEQYF.

In its sample, this clonotype was seen many times. The chain recombines TRBV28 with TRBJ2-5; tentatively, D is TRBD1 or TRBD2 (5 bases each). The CDR3 runs to 18 residues. Per germline, CDR1 MDHEN and CDR2 SYDVKM. Trimming pared 4 bases from V and 2 bases from J, leaving 23 bases between. The CDR3 DNA reads as TGTGCCAGCAGTTCGAACCCGGGACGCCGCGGTCATCAAGAGACCCAGTACTTC. Translated: CASSSNPGRRGHQETQYF.